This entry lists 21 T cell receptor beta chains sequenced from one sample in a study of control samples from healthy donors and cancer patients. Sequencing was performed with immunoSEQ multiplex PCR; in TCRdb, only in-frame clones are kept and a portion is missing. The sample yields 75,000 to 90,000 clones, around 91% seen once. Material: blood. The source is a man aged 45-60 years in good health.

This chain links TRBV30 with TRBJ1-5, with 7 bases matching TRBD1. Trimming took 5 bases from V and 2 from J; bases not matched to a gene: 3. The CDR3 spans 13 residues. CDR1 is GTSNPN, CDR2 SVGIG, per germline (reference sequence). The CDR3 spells CAWDDRGNQPQHF. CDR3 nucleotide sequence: TGTGCCTGGGACGACAGGGGCAATCAGCCCCAGCATTTT.

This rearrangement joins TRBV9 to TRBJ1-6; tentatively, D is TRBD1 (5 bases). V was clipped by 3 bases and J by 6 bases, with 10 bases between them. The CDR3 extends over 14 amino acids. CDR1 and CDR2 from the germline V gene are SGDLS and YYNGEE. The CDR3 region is CASSANGGNSPLHF. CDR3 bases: TGTGCCAGCAGCGCCAACGGGGGTAATTCACCCCTCCACTTT. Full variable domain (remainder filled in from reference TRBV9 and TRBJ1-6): DSGVTQTPKHLITATGQRVTLRCSPRSGDLSVYWYQQSLDQGLQFLIQYYNGEERAKGNILERFSAQQFPDLHSELNLSSLELGDSALYFCASSANGGNSPLHFGNGTRLTVT.

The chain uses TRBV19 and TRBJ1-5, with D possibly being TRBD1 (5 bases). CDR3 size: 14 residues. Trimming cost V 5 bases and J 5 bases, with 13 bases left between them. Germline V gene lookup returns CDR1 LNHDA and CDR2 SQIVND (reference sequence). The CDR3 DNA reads TGTGCCAGTAGTGGCGGGGCCGGGCATCAGCCCCAGCATTTT. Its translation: CASSGGAGHQPQHF.

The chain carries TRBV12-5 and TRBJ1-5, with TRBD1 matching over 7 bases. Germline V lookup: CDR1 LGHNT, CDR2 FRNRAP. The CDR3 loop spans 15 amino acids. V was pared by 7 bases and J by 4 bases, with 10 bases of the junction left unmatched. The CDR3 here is CASVPGTALNQPQHF. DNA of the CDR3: TGTGCTAGTGTCCCCGGGACAGCCCTGAATCAGCCCCAGCATTTT.

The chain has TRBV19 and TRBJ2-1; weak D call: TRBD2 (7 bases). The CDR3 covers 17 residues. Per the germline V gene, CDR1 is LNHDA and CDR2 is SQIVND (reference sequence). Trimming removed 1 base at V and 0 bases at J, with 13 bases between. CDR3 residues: CASSIGGGPLSYNEQFF. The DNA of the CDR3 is TGTGCCAGTAGTATAGGCGGGGGCCCCCTCTCCTACAATGAGCAGTTCTTC.

DNA for the CDR3: TGTGCCAGCAGTTACTCGTCGCCCGTCTTTAATGAAAAACTGTTTTTT. This encodes CASSYSSPVFNEKLFF. The chain carries TRBV6-2 or TRBV6-3 and TRBJ1-4; D ambiguous. With 0 bases removed from V and 4 bases from J, the gap between germline ends came to 12 bases. The CDR3 is 16 amino acids. Germline values: CDR1 MNHEY, CDR2 SVGEGT.

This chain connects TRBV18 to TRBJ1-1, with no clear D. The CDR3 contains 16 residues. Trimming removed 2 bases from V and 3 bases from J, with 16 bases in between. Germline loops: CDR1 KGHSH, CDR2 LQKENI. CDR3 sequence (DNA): TGTGCCAGCTCACCAATCTGGCCCCCTCAGGACACTGAAGCTTTCTTT. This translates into CASSPIWPPQDTEAFF.

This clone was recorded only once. The CDR3, as DNA: TGTGCCAGCAGTGGCCGGGACAGGGGTCCCAATCAGCCCCAGCATTTT. Protein sequence: CASSGRDRGPNQPQHF. This chain links TRBV6-1 with TRBJ1-5, with TRBD1 matching 10 bases. After removal of 4 bases from V and 3 bases from J, the junction contained 6 bases not matched to a gene. This CDR3 has 16 amino acids. Germline V gene lookup returns CDR1 MNHNS and CDR2 SASEGT.

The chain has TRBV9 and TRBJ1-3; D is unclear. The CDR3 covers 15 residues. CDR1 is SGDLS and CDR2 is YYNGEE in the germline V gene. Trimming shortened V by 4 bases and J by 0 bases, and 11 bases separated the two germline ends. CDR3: CASSPDGLSGNTIYF. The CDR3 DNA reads TGTGCCAGCAGCCCCGACGGACTCTCTGGAAACACCATATATTTT.

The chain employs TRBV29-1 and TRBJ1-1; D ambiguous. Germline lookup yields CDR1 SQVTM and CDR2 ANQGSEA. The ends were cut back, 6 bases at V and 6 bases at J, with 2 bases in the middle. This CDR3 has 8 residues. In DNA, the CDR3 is TGCAGCGTCCCTGAAGCTTTCTTT. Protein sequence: CSVPEAFF.

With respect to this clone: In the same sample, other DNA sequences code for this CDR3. CDR3 nucleotide sequence: TGTGCCAGCAGGCTTAGGGAAAAACTGTTTTTT. As protein: CASRLREKLFF. V usage is TRBV3-1 (or the pseudogene TRBV3-2) and J usage is TRBJ1-4, with D unresolved. The V end lost 6 bases, the J end lost 8 bases, and 7 bases lay between the germline ends. The CDR3 contains 11 residues. The V gene's germline CDR1 is LGHDT and CDR2 YNNKEL (reference sequence).

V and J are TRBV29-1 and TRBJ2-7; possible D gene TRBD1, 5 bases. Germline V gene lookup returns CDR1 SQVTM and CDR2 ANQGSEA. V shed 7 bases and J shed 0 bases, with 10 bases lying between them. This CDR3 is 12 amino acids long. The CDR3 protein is CSGRQGSYEQYF. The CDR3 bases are TGCAGCGGGCGGCAGGGCTCCTACGAGCAGTACTTC.

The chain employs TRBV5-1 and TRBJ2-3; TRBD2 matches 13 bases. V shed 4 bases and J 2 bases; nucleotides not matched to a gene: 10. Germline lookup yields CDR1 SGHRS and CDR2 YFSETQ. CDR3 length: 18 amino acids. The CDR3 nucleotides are TGCGCCAGCAGCCTTACTAGCGGGGGGGCCTGGATCACAGATACGCAGTATTTT. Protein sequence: CASSLTSGGAWITDTQYF. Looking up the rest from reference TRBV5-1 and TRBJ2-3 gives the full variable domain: KAGVTQTPRYLIKTRGQQVTLSCSPISGHRSVSWYQQTPGQGLQFLFEYFSETQRNKGNFPGRFSGRQFSNSRSEMNVSTLELGDSALYLCASSLTSGGAWITDTQYFGPGTRLTVL.

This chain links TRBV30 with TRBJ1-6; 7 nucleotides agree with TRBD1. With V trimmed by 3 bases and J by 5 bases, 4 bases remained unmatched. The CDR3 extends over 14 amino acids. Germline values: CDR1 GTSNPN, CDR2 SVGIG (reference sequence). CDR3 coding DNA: TGTGCCTGGAGAAGAGGGGGCGATAATTCACCCCTCCACTTT. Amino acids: CAWRRGGDNSPLHF.

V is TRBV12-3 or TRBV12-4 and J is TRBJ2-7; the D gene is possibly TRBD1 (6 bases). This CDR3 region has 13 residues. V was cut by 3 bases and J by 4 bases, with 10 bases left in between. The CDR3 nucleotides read TGTGCCAGCAGTTTTGTAGGGGGTTACGAGCAGTACTTC. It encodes CASSFVGGYEQYF.

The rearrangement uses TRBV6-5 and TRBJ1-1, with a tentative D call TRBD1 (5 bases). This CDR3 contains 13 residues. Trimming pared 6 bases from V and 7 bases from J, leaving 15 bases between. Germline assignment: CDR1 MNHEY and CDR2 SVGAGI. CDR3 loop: CASSPYGGDEAFF. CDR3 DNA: TGTGCCAGCAGCCCGTACGGGGGTGATGAAGCTTTCTTT.

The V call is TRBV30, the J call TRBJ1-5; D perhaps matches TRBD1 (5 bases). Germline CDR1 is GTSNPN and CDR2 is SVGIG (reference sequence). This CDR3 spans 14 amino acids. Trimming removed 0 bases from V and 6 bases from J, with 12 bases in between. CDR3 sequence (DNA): TGTGCCTGGAGTGTAACGGAGGGGCGTCAGCCCCAGCATTTT. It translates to CAWSVTEGRQPQHF.

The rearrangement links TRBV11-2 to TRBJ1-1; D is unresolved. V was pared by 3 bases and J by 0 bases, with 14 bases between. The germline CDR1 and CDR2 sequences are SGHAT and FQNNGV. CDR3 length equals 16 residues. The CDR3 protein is CASSFGTVLMNTEAFF. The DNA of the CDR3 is TGTGCCAGCAGCTTCGGAACAGTACTAATGAACACTGAAGCTTTCTTT. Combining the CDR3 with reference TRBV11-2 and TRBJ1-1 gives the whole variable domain EAGVAQSPRYKIIEKRQSVAFWCNPISGHATLYWYQQILGQGPKLLIQFQNNGVVDDSQLPKDRFSAERLKGVDSTLKIQPAKLEDSAVYLCASSFGTVLMNTEAFFGQGTRLTVV.

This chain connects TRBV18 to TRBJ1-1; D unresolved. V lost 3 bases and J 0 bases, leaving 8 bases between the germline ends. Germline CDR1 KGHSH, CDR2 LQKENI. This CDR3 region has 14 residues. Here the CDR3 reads CASSPRAVNTEAFF. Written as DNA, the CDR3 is TGTGCCAGCTCACCCCGGGCAGTGAACACTGAAGCTTTCTTT.

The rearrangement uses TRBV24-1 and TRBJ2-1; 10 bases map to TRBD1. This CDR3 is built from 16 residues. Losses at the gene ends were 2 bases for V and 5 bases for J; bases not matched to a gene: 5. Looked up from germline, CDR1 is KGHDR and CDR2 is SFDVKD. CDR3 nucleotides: TGTGCCACCAGTGATTGGGGGGACAGGGGAAACAATGAGCAGTTCTTC. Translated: CATSDWGDRGNNEQFF.

CDR3 coding DNA: TGCGCCAGCAGCCCGGGACAGAACACCGGGGAGCTGTTTTTT. As protein: CASSPGQNTGELFF. This chain uses TRBV5-1 with TRBJ2-2, with D perhaps TRBD1 (6 bases). Trimming shortened V by 4 bases and J by 1 base, and 8 bases separated the two germline ends. The germline V gene encodes CDR1 SGHRS and CDR2 YFSETQ. This CDR3 has 14 residues.